This T cell receptor (beta chain) was retrieved from a study of tumor and adjacent non-tumor tissue in lung cancer. Study background: On average, productive TCRbeta reads reached roughly 4 million per sample.

RNA was extracted from bulk tissue without any cell sorting. More than 3 cm separated this lung sample from the edge of the tumor. Donors were chemotherapy-naive, newly diagnosed lung cancer surgical patients in China, August–late 2014. As to this clonotype: Its antigen is undetermined. At one of its ends the junction is not consistent with the germline gene, which may arise from a read error.

Three rounds of nested PCR, following a modified ARM-PCR protocol, produced the TCRbeta library. TCRdb processed the multiplex PCR reads anew with MiXCR; each CDR3 protein has one entry. The sample has about 110,000 distinct CDR3 sequences, 50% to 70% seen once. General observations from the study: Normal lung showed higher cumulative top 100 clone frequency than tumor.

CDR1 SQVTM and CDR2 ANQGSEA come from the germline V gene. This CDR3 contains 11 residues. The TCR sequence derives from a man aged 60 to 75 with non-small cell lung cancer. The sequencing input was distant non-tumor lung tissue. J is TRBJ2-7 and V is TRBV29-1, with D possibly TRBD2 on 5 matching bases. The CDR3 reads CSVSLVCVQYF. The CDR3 nucleotides are TGTAGCGTTAGTCTGGTCTGCGTGCAATACTTC.